These 21 T cell receptor beta chains share one sample of origin, sequenced in a study of cytomegalovirus exposure and HLA in healthy donors. TCRdb's copy holds only in-frame clones and misses some; the assay was immunoSEQ multiplex PCR. Among approximately 60,000 clones listed, approximately 95% were seen once. Material for sequencing was PBMCs. These receptor sequences come from a woman aged 18-29 years in good health and CMV-seropositive.

V and J are TRBV18 and TRBJ2-5; TRBD1 matches at 9 bases. CDR3 length equals 15 residues. From germline, CDR1 is KGHSH and CDR2 LQKENI. V lost 2 bases, J lost 3 bases, and 4 bases stayed unmatched. CDR3 loop: CASSPTRTGEETQYF. In DNA form, the CDR3 reads TGTGCCAGCTCACCAACACGGACAGGGGAAGAGACCCAGTACTTC.

This chain uses TRBV6-6 with TRBJ1-4, with TRBD1 identical over 8 bases. J lost 7 bases, V lost 4 bases, and 8 bases had no gene match. The CDR3 has 15 residues. Germline CDR1 and CDR2: MNHNY and SVGAGI (reference sequence). This CDR3 is CASSFAGQGAEKLFF. The CDR3 DNA sequence: TGTGCCAGCAGTTTCGCCGGACAGGGAGCTGAAAAACTGTTTTTT.

This clone is a singleton in its sample. This rearrangement joins TRBV7-2 to TRBJ2-5; no firm D call. The germline gives CDR1 SGHTA, CDR2 FQGNSA. The CDR3 extends over 13 amino acids. Trimming cost V 5 bases and J 4 bases, with 11 bases left between them. The CDR3 nucleotides read TGTGCCAGCAGCCTCCCCTCTCGAGAGACCCAGTACTTC. As protein: CASSLPSRETQYF.

The V and J genes are TRBV4-3 and TRBJ1-1; D is perhaps TRBD1 (5 bases). V lost 0 bases and J 0 bases, leaving 11 bases between the germline ends. CDR3 length: 16 residues. Germline loops: CDR1 LGHNA, CDR2 YSLEER. CDR3 region: CASSQDWGTLNTEAFF. The CDR3 DNA sequence: TGCGCCAGCAGCCAAGATTGGGGCACCCTGAACACTGAAGCTTTCTTT.

V and J are TRBV5-1 and TRBJ1-2; D not resolved. The CDR3 is 13 amino acids. V was pared by 1 base and J by 5 bases, with 9 bases between. Germline V gene sequence: CDR1 SGHRS, CDR2 YFSETQ. CDR3 nucleotide sequence: TGCGCCAGCAGCTTGCACACCGAATATGGCTACACCTTC. Amino acid sequence: CASSLHTEYGYTF.

This clone was picked up one time. The gene calls are TRBV5-6 and TRBJ2-4; possible D gene TRBD1, 5 bases. The ends were cut back, 1 base at V and 8 bases at J, with 13 bases in the middle. CDR1 and CDR2 from the germline V gene are SGHDT and YYEEEE. The CDR3 loop spans 14 amino acids. The CDR3 coding sequence is TGTGCCAGCAGCTTGAGCAGTGGACATGACATTCAGTACTTC. Translated, it gives CASSLSSGHDIQYF. Supplemented by reference TRBV5-6 and TRBJ2-4, the full variable domain reads DAGVTQSPTHLIKTRGQQVTLRCSPKSGHDTVSWYQQALGQGPQFIFQYYEEEERQRGNFPDRFSGHQFPNYSSELNVNALLLGDSALYLCASSLSSGHDIQYFGAGTRLSVL.

Comment on this clone: A far larger clone is just one base off, so this is likely a read error. The sample carries other DNA sequences with the same CDR3. V is TRBV5-1 and J is TRBJ1-1, with no clear D. The germline gives CDR1 SGHRS, CDR2 YFSETQ. This CDR3 has 12 residues. The germline V and J ends were trimmed by 2 bases and 8 bases, with 10 bases remaining between them. The CDR3 DNA reads as TGCGCCAGCAGCTTAGGGAGGTCCGAAGCTTTCTTT. It yields the protein CASSLGRSEAFF.

The chain combines TRBV5-4 with TRBJ2-3, with TRBD1 identical over 7 bases. Per the germline V gene, CDR1 is SGHNT and CDR2 is YYREEE (reference sequence). The length of the CDR3 is 14 residues. Trimming took 0 bases from V and 4 from J; bases not matched to a gene: 2. The CDR3 DNA reads as TGTGCCAGCAGCTTGGGTCAGGGGGCAGATACGCAGTATTTT. It codes for CASSLGQGADTQYF. The variable domain in full, completed from reference TRBV5-4 and TRBJ2-3, reads ETGVTQSPTHLIKTRGQQVTLRCSSQSGHNTVSWYQQALGQGPQFIFQYYREEENGRGNFPPRFSGLQFPNYSSELNVNALELDDSALYLCASSLGQGADTQYFGPGTRLTVL.

The chain recombines TRBV6-1 with TRBJ1-5, with no clear D. V gave up 1 base and J gave up 3 bases, with 4 bases separating them. From germline, CDR1 is MNHNS and CDR2 SASEGT. This CDR3 region has 13 residues. The CDR3 sequence: CASSEVFNQPQHF. The DNA for the CDR3 is TGTGCCAGCAGTGAAGTCTTCAATCAGCCCCAGCATTTT.

The chain joins TRBV6-1 to TRBJ2-7; 9 bases line up with TRBD1. This CDR3 has 14 amino acids. With 4 bases clipped from V and 6 bases from J, the junction kept 7 bases outside the gene matches. Germline assignment: CDR1 MNHNS and CDR2 SASEGT. The CDR3 DNA reads TGTGCCAGCAGTGGTGGACAGGGGAGCTTCGAGCAGTACTTC. It translates to CASSGGQGSFEQYF.

This clone was observed a single time. This chain joins TRBV27 and TRBJ1-4; 7 bases align to TRBD1. This CDR3 has 14 residues. V lost 3 bases and J lost 6; bases outside the gene matches: 4. Germline loops: CDR1 MNHEY, CDR2 SMNVEV (reference sequence). The DNA for the CDR3 is TGTGCCAGCAGTTTTTTCAGGGGGGATGAAAAACTGTTTTTT. This codes for CASSFFRGDEKLFF.

The J gene is TRBJ2-1, the V gene TRBV29-1, with 9 bases matching TRBD2. The germline V gene encodes CDR1 SQVTM and CDR2 ANQGSEA. Trimming at V came to 4 bases and at J to 6 bases, leaving 13 bases not matched to a gene. The CDR3 extends over 16 amino acids. The CDR3 spells CSVVLLAGGPVNEQFF. CDR3 DNA: TGCAGCGTTGTATTACTGGCGGGAGGGCCAGTCAATGAGCAGTTCTTC.

V usage is TRBV5-1 and J usage is TRBJ2-1, with D tentatively TRBD1 (6 bases). The germline CDR1 and CDR2 sequences are SGHRS and YFSETQ. The length of the CDR3 is 13 residues. V was clipped by 6 bases and J by 4 bases, with 11 bases between them. CDR3 loop: CASTGEWYNEQFF. DNA of the CDR3: TGCGCCAGCACAGGGGAATGGTACAATGAGCAGTTCTTC.

A single count supports this clone. The genes are TRBV5-1 and TRBJ2-5; a possible D gene is TRBD1 (5 bases). CDR1 SGHRS and CDR2 YFSETQ come from the germline V gene. Trimming took 4 bases from V and 2 from J, leaving 18 bases between them. The CDR3 is made up of 16 amino acids. This CDR3 is CASSPPRQTHQETQYF. The CDR3 DNA is TGCGCCAGCAGCCCTCCTCGACAGACTCATCAAGAGACCCAGTACTTC. The full variable domain, in which reference TRBV5-1 and TRBJ2-5 provide the parts outside the CDR3, is KAGVTQTPRYLIKTRGQQVTLSCSPISGHRSVSWYQQTPGQGLQFLFEYFSETQRNKGNFPGRFSGRQFSNSRSEMNVSTLELGDSALYLCASSPPRQTHQETQYFGPGTRLLVL.

The chain has TRBV7-3 and TRBJ2-2, with 10 bases matching TRBD1. The germline gives CDR1 SGHTA, CDR2 FQGTGA. This CDR3 spans 15 amino acids. Trimming took 1 base from V and 5 from J; bases not matched to a gene: 1. CDR3 in amino acids: CASSLMGQGTGELFF. In DNA, the CDR3 is TGTGCCAGCAGCTTAATGGGACAGGGGACCGGGGAGCTGTTTTTT.

The chain has TRBV7-6 and TRBJ1-2; possible D gene TRBD1, 5 bases. Between the trimmed V and J ends, which lost 1 base and 4 bases, there was a span of 13 bases. Germline V gene sequence: CDR1 SGHVS, CDR2 FNYEAQ. The CDR3 spans 15 residues. The DNA of the CDR3 is TGTGCCAGCAGCTTAGAGGGGTCCGCCCGCTATGGCTACACCTTC. Protein product: CASSLEGSARYGYTF.

As to this clone: The junction does not match germline at one end; this may be a read error. The V and J genes are TRBV29-1 and TRBJ2-1; a possible D gene is TRBD1 (5 bases). Germline V lookup: CDR1 SQVTM, CDR2 ANQGSEA. This CDR3 contains 11 residues. For the CDR3, the DNA is TGCAGCTTTGACAGATCGAATGAGCAGTTCTTC. It translates to CSFDRSNEQFF.

A few counts support this clone. The same CDR3 arises from other DNA sequences in this sample as well. The rearrangement joins TRBV7-2 to TRBJ1-3, with D tentatively TRBD1 (5 bases). Per germline, CDR1 SGHTA and CDR2 FQGNSA. V was pared by 2 bases and J by 0 bases, with 5 bases between. This CDR3 has 14 amino acids. Here the CDR3 reads CASSLQGSGNTIYF. The CDR3 DNA follows: TGTGCCAGCAGCTTACAGGGCTCTGGAAACACCATATATTTT. Full variable domain (rest looked up from reference TRBV7-2 and TRBJ1-3): GAGVSQSPSNKVTEKGKDVELRCDPISGHTALYWYRQSLGQGLEFLIYFQGNSAPDKSGLPSDRFSAERTGGSVSTLTIQRTQQEDSAVYLCASSLQGSGNTIYFGEGSWLTVV.

The V gene is TRBV6-1, the J gene TRBJ2-5; 7 bases map to TRBD1. CDR1 is MNHNS, CDR2 SASEGT, per germline. The CDR3 has 14 residues. The trim removed 5 bases at V and 5 bases at J, leaving 8 bases unmatched. The DNA for the CDR3 is TGTGCCAGCAGTCAGAACAGGGGCGGGGAGACCCAGTACTTC. As protein: CASSQNRGGETQYF.

The V gene is TRBV7-9, the J gene TRBJ2-3; 8 nucleotides agree with TRBD2. The germline V gene has CDR1 SEHNR and CDR2 FQNEAQ (reference sequence). V was clipped by 1 base and J by 1 base; unmatched bases: 1. CDR3 size: 15 residues. The CDR3 DNA is TGTGCCAGCAGCTTAGACGGGGGGGGCACAGATACGCAGTATTTT. It translates to CASSLDGGGTDTQYF. Full variable domain (remainder filled in from reference TRBV7-9 and TRBJ2-3): DTGVSQNPRHKITKRGQNVTFRCDPISEHNRLYWYRQTLGQGPEFLTYFQNEAQLEKSRLLSDRFSAERPKGSFSTLEIQRTEQGDSAMYLCASSLDGGGTDTQYFGPGTRLTVL.

CDR3 protein: CASRTSNQPQHF. The DNA for the CDR3 is TGTGCCAGCAGAACAAGCAATCAGCCCCAGCATTTT. V and J are TRBV28 and TRBJ1-5; D unclear. The germline V and J ends were trimmed by 6 bases and 1 base, with 4 bases remaining between them. Per the germline V gene, CDR1 is MDHEN and CDR2 is SYDVKM. This CDR3 is 12 amino acids long.